The 9 T cell receptor beta chains below come from one sample, sequenced in a study of blood T cell repertoires in COVID-19. Only in-frame clones appear in the TCRdb table, and some are missing; sequencing was by immunoSEQ multiplex PCR. The sample carries over 200,000 clones, about four fifths recorded once. The sample consisted of PBMCs or T cells enriched from blood (not recorded which). These receptors all come from a man in his fifties or sixties who had recovered from COVID-19.

The rearrangement uses TRBV18 and TRBJ1-4, with D tentatively TRBD1 (6 bases). V was clipped by 2 bases and J by 3 bases, with 10 bases between them. The germline V gene encodes CDR1 KGHSH and CDR2 LQKENI. The CDR3 extends over 15 amino acids. The CDR3 DNA reads TGTGCCAGCTCACCAAAGGACAGTGCTAATGAAAAACTGTTTTTT. It encodes CASSPKDSANEKLFF. The full variable domain, its missing parts supplied by reference TRBV18 and TRBJ1-4, is NAGVMQNPRHLVRRRGQEARLRCSPMKGHSHVYWYRQLPEEGLKFMVYLQKENIIDESGMPKERFSAEFPKEGPSILRIQQVVRGDSAAYFCASSPKDSANEKLFFGSGTQLSVL.

Points on this clone: Mismatch with germline at one junction end may stem from a read error. V usage is TRBV7-7 and J usage is TRBJ2-5; 7 positions match TRBD2. Germline V gene lookup returns CDR1 SSHAT and CDR2 FNYEAQ (reference sequence). This CDR3 has 15 residues. This CDR3 reads CASSLGRTSQETQYF. Here the CDR3 DNA reads TGTGCTAGCAGCTTAGGGAGGACTAGCCAAGAGACCCAGTACTTC.

The chain employs TRBV27 and TRBJ1-2; possible D gene TRBD1, 5 bases. Germline V gene data show CDR1 as MNHEY and CDR2 as SMNVEV (reference sequence). This CDR3 is 16 amino acids long. V was clipped by 6 bases and J by 1 base, with 18 bases between them. The CDR3 here is CASRSSPGRGNYGYTF. The CDR3 DNA reads as TGTGCCAGCAGATCATCCCCAGGGAGGGGTAACTATGGCTACACCTTC.

The CDR3 here is CASSYSRDRTSEAFF. The DNA for the CDR3 is TGTGCCAGCAGTTATTCCCGGGACAGGACGTCTGAAGCTTTCTTT. The chain is built from TRBV6-5 and TRBJ1-1; 8 bases fit TRBD1. V lost 3 bases and J lost 6; bases outside the gene matches: 9. Germline CDR1 MNHEY, CDR2 SVGAGI. This CDR3 spans 15 amino acids.

This clone appeared once. This chain joins TRBV19 and TRBJ2-7; D remains unclear. Trimming pared 6 bases from V and 2 bases from J, leaving 8 bases between. The CDR3 contains 12 residues. Germline V lookup: CDR1 LNHDA, CDR2 SQIVND (reference sequence). The CDR3 bases are TGTGCCAGTAGGCCTACCGCCTACGAGCAGTACTTC. Translated: CASRPTAYEQYF.

The chain carries TRBV18 and TRBJ1-2, with 7 bases that match TRBD1. The CDR3 has 14 residues. J gave up 3 bases and V 6 bases, and 7 bases lay outside the gene matches. CDR1 is KGHSH, CDR2 LQKENI, per germline. The chain's CDR3 is CASSPSGTDYGYTF. As DNA, the CDR3 is TGTGCCAGCTCGCCATCCGGGACAGACTATGGCTACACCTTC.

The chain has TRBV3-1 (or the pseudogene TRBV3-2) and TRBJ1-4; 9 bases match TRBD1. Trimming removed 2 bases from V and 7 bases from J; junction bases left unmatched: 5. This CDR3 spans 15 amino acids. Germline V gene sequence: CDR1 LGHDT, CDR2 YNNKEL (reference sequence). The CDR3 bases are TGTGCCAGCAGCCAAACCGGGACAGGGCCTGAAAAACTGTTTTTT. The encoded protein is CASSQTGTGPEKLFF.

J is TRBJ1-1 and V is TRBV11-3; 7 bases line up with TRBD1. The J segment lost 4 bases and the V segment lost 1 base, leaving 9 bases of the junction unmatched. This CDR3 is built from 16 residues. The V gene's germline CDR1 is SGHNT and CDR2 YENEEA. The CDR3 DNA follows: TGTGCCAGCAGCTTAGTCTCGGGGCAGGGGGGCACTGAAGCTTTCTTT. It specifies CASSLVSGQGGTEAFF.

This chain links TRBV19 with TRBJ1-1; D call uncertain. CDR3 size: 17 residues. Germline assignment: CDR1 LNHDA and CDR2 SQIVND (reference sequence). V gave up 0 bases and J gave up 0 bases, with 14 bases separating them. As DNA, the CDR3 is TGTGCCAGTAGTATAGAGTCATTGGAGGGTATGAACACTGAAGCTTTCTTT. The encoded protein is CASSIESLEGMNTEAFF.